Sequencing of this TCR beta chain was carried out in a study of blood T cell repertoires in COVID-19. Study details: Donors in the United States, Italy and Spain gave samples during acute or convalescent COVID-19.

The CDR3 consists of 17 residues. Looked up from germline, CDR1 is SGHRS and CDR2 is YFSETQ. Trimming shortened V by 1 base and J by 0 bases, and 14 bases separated the two germline ends. Authors' analysis steps: Amplification of reference gene primers provided the estimated nucleated cell counts. Sequenced by immunoSEQ multiplex PCR; TCRdb stores in-frame clones only, minus some. V, J and clone size are those of that table, while D and trimming were read from the DNA. Of 200,000 to 250,000 clones in the sample, around 84% were seen once. The TCR was taken from a woman aged 70-85 years with active or convalescent COVID-19. The rearrangement links TRBV5-1 to TRBJ1-3; D remains unclear. Sequencing was performed on peripheral blood. The CDR3 sequence: CASSLLVGGSSGNTIYF. The CDR3 DNA follows: TGCGCCAGCAGCTTGCTAGTTGGCGGAAGCTCTGGAAACACCATATATTTT. Filled out from reference TRBV5-1 and TRBJ1-3, the complete variable domain reads KAGVTQTPRYLIKTRGQQVTLSCSPISGHRSVSWYQQTPGQGLQFLFEYFSETQRNKGNFPGRFSGRQFSNSRSEMNVSTLELGDSALYLCASSLLVGGSSGNTIYFGEGSWLTVV.